The source of this T cell receptor (beta chain) is a study of cytomegalovirus exposure and HLA in healthy donors. Whole-study context: Ancestry clustering placed more than 65% of around 400 genotyped donors in the Caucasian-associated cluster.

Findings and limits, study-wide: The likely origin of a cluster of highly shared sequence variants was a sequencing artifact. Further analysis was carried out later, and it showed several of the most significant clusters appearing linked to common viral pathogens. The majority of CMV-associated TCR beta chains were reported as apparently HLA-restricted in a later analysis.

60 Vbeta and 13 Jbeta primers were used in PCR. Profiling relied on immunoSEQ multiplex PCR, and the TCRdb table lists in-frame clones only, not all of them. This sample carries 150,000 or so clones, about 74% of them seen once, and the ten largest clones take about 13%. Of note for this clone: Antigen: not known. Other DNA sequences from this sample encode an identical CDR3 as well.

The CDR3 is 15 residues long. The V and J ends lost 5 bases and 3 bases respectively, with 16 bases between them. Per the germline V gene, CDR1 is SEHNR and CDR2 is FQNEAQ (reference sequence). Sequenced material: PBMCs. This sequence originates from a man in his forties in good health and CMV-seropositive. The chain carries TRBV7-9 and TRBJ1-1, with a tentative D call TRBD1 (5 bases). In DNA form, the CDR3 reads TGTGCCAGCAGCCCTATGACAGCTGGGGACACTGAAGCTTTCTTT. Protein sequence: CASSPMTAGDTEAFF. The complete variable domain, with remaining parts taken from reference TRBV7-9 and TRBJ1-1, reads DTGVSQNPRHKITKRGQNVTFRCDPISEHNRLYWYRQTLGQGPEFLTYFQNEAQLEKSRLLSDRFSAERPKGSFSTLEIQRTEQGDSAMYLCASSPMTAGDTEAFFGQGTRLTVV.